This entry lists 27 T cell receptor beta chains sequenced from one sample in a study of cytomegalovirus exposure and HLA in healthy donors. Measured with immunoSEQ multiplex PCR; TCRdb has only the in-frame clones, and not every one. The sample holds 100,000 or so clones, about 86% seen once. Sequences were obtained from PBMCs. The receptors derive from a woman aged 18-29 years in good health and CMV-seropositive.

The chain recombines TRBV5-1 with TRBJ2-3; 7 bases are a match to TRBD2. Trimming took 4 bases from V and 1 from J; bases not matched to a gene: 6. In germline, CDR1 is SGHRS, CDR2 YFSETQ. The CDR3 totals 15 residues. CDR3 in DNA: TGCGCCAGCAGCCCGCCGGGGGGAGGCACAGATACGCAGTATTTT. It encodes CASSPPGGGTDTQYF.

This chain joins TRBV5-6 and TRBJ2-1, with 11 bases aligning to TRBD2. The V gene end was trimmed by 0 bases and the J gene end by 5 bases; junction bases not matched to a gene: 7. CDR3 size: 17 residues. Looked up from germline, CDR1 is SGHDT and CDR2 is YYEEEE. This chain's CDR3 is CASSLGASGRLNNEQFF. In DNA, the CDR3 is TGTGCCAGCAGCTTGGGGGCTAGCGGGAGGCTAAACAATGAGCAGTTCTTC.

CDR3 coding DNA: TGCAGCGTTGACGTTTCGGACACTGAAGCTTTCTTT. Its translation: CSVDVSDTEAFF. This chain joins TRBV29-1 and TRBJ1-1; D gene uncertain. Germline loops: CDR1 SQVTM, CDR2 ANQGSEA. Trimming pared 3 bases from V and 3 bases from J, leaving 8 bases between. This CDR3 has 12 residues.

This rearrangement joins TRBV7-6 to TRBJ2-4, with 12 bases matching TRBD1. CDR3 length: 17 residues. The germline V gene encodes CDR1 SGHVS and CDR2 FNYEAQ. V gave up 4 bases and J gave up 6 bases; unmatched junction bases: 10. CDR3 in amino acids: CASSSSSGTGGRNIQYF. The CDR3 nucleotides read TGTGCCAGCAGCTCGTCGTCCGGGACAGGGGGCCGAAACATTCAGTACTTC.

The CDR3: CASSFLLGTGADTQYF. In nucleotides, the CDR3 is TGTGCCAGCAGCTTTCTTCTCGGGACAGGGGCAGATACGCAGTATTTT. This rearrangement joins TRBV5-4 to TRBJ2-3, with 10 nucleotides matching TRBD1. The CDR3 is 16 amino acids. The germline V gene has CDR1 SGHNT and CDR2 YYREEE (reference sequence). V was clipped by 2 bases and J by 4 bases; unmatched bases: 7.

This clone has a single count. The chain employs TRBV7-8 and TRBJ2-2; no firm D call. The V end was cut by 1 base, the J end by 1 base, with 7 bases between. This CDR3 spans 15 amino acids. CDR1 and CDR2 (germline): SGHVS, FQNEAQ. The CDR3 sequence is CASSLVSVNTGELFF. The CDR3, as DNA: TGTGCCAGCAGCTTAGTTTCAGTGAACACCGGGGAGCTGTTTTTT. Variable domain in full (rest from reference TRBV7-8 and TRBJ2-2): GAGVSQSPRYKVAKRGQDVALRCDPISGHVSLFWYQQALGQGPEFLTYFQNEAQLDKSGLPSDRFFAERPEGSVSTLKIQRTQQEDSAVYLCASSLVSVNTGELFFGEGSRLTVL.

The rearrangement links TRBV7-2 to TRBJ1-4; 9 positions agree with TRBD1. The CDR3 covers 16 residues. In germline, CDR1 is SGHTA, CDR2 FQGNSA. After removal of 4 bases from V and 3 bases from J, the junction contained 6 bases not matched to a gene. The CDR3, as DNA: TGTGCCAGCAGCTATATGACAGGGGGATCTAATGAAAAACTGTTTTTT. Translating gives CASSYMTGGSNEKLFF.

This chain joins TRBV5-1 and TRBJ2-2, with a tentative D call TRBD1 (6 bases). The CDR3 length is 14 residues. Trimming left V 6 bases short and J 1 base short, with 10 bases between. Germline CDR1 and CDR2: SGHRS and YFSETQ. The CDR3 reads CASNLGQNTGELFF. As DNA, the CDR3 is TGCGCCAGCAACCTGGGACAGAACACCGGGGAGCTGTTTTTT. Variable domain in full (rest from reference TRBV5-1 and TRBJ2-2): KAGVTQTPRYLIKTRGQQVTLSCSPISGHRSVSWYQQTPGQGLQFLFEYFSETQRNKGNFPGRFSGRQFSNSRSEMNVSTLELGDSALYLCASNLGQNTGELFFGEGSRLTVL.

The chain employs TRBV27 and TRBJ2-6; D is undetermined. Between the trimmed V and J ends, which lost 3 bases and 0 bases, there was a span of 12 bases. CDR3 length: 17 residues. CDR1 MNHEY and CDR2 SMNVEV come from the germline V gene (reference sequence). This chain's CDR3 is CASSFESALSGANVLTF. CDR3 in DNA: TGTGCCAGCAGTTTTGAGAGTGCCCTCTCTGGGGCCAACGTCCTGACTTTC.

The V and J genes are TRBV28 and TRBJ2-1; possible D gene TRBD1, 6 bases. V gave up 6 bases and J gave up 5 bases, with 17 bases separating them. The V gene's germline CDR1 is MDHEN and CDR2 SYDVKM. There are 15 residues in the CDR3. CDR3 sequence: CASRFPGTRDNEQFF. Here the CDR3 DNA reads TGTGCCAGCAGATTCCCCGGGACAAGGGACAATGAGCAGTTCTTC.

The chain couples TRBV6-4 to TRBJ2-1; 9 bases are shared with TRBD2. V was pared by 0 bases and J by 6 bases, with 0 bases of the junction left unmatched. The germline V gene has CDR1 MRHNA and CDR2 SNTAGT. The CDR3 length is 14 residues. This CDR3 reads CASSDSSGSNEQFF. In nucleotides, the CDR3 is TGTGCCAGCAGTGACTCTAGCGGGAGCAATGAGCAGTTCTTC.

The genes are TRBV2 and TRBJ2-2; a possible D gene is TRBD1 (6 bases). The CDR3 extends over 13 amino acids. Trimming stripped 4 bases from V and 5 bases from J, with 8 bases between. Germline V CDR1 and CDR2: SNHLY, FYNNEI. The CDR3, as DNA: TGTGCCAGCAGTGTAAGGGGGACCGGGGAGCTGTTTTTT. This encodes CASSVRGTGELFF.

The CDR3 sequence: CASTRTSGYEQYF. DNA for the CDR3: TGTGCCAGCACGAGGACTAGCGGCTACGAGCAGTACTTC. This sequence joins TRBV6-1 and TRBJ2-7, with 10 bases lining up with TRBD2. Per germline, CDR1 MNHNS and CDR2 SASEGT. There are 13 residues in the CDR3. The V gene end was trimmed by 7 bases and the J gene end by 3 bases; junction bases not matched to a gene: 3.

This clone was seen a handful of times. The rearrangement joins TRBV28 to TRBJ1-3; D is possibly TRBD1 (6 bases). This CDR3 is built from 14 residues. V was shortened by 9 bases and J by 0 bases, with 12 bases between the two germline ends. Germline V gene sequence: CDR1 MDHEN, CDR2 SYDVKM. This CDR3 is CASCTTGSGNTIYF. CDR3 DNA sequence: TGTGCCAGTTGTACGACAGGCTCTGGAAACACCATATATTTT.

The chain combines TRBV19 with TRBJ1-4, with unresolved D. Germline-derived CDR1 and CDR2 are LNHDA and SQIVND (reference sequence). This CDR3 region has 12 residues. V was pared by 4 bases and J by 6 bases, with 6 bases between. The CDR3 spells CASSTIHEKLFF. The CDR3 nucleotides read TGTGCCAGTAGTACAATCCATGAAAAACTGTTTTTT.

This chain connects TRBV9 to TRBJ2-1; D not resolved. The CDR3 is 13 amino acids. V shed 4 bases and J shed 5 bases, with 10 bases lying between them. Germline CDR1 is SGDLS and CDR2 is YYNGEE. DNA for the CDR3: TGTGCCAGCAGCCCCCATCCGGACAATGAGCAGTTCTTC. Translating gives CASSPHPDNEQFF.

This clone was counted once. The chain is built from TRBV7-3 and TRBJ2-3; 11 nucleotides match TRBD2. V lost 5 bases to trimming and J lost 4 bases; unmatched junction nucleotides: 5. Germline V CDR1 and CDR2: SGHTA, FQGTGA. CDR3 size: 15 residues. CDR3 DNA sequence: TGTGCCAGCAGCAATAGCGGGGGGGCGGCAGATACGCAGTATTTT. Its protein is CASSNSGGAADTQYF.

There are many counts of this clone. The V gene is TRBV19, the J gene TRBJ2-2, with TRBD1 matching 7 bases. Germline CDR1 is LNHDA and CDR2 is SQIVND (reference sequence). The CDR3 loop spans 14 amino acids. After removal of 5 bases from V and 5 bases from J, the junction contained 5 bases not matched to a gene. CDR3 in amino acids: CASSQGGATGELFF. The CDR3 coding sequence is TGTGCCAGTAGTCAAGGGGGCGCGACCGGGGAGCTGTTTTTT.

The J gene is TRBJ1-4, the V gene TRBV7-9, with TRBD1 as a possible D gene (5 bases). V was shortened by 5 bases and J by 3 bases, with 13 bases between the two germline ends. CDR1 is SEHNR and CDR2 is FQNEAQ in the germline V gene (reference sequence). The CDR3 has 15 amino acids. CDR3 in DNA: TGTGCCAGCAGCCCATCGGCGGGACCTAATGAAAAACTGTTTTTT. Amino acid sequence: CASSPSAGPNEKLFF.

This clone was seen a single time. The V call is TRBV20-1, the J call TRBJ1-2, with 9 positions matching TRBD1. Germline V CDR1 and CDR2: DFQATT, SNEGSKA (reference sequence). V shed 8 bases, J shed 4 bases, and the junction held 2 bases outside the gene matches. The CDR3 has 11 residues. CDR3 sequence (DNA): TGCAGTCGACAGGGGGGCTATGGCTACACCTTC. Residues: CSRQGGYGYTF.

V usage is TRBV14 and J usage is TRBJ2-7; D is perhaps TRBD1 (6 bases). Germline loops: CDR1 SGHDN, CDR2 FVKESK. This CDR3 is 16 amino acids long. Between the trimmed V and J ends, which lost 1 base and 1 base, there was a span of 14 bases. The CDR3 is CASSQVAGDVSYEQYF. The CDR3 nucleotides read TGTGCCAGCAGCCAAGTCGCAGGGGACGTTTCCTACGAGCAGTACTTC.

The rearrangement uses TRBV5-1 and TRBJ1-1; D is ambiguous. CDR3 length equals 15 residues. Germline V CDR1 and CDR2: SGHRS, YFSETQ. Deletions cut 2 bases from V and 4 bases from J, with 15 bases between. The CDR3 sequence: CASSFLFLAGTEAFF. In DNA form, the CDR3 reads TGCGCCAGCAGCTTTCTTTTCTTGGCGGGCACTGAAGCTTTCTTT.

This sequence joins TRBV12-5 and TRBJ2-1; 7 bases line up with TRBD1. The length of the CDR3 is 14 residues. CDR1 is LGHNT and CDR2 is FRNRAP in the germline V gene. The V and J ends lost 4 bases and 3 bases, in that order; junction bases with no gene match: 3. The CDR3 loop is CASGSAGGYNEQFF. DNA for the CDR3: TGTGCTAGTGGTTCTGCAGGGGGCTACAATGAGCAGTTCTTC.

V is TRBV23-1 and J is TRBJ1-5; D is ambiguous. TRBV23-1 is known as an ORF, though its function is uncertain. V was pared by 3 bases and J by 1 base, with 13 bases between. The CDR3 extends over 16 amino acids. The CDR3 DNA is TGCGCCAGCAGTCACCCTGGGCCCAGGAGCAATCAGCCCCAGCATTTT. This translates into CASSHPGPRSNQPQHF.

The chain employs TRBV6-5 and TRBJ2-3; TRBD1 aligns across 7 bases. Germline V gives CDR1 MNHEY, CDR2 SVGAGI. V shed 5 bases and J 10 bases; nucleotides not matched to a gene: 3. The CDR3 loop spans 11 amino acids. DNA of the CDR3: TGTGCCAGCAGTATTGGACAGGCGCAGTATTTT. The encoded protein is CASSIGQAQYF.

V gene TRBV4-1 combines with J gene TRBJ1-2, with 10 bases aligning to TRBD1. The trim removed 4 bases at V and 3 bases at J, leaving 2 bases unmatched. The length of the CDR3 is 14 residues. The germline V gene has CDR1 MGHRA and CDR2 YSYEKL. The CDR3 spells CASSPDRGHYGYTF. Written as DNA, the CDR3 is TGCGCCAGCAGCCCTGACAGGGGGCACTATGGCTACACCTTC.

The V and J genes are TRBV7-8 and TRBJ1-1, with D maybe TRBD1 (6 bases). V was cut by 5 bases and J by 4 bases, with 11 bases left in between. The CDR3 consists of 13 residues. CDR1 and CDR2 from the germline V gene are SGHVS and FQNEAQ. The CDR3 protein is CASSVEQGTEAFF. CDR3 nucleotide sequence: TGTGCCAGCAGCGTAGAACAGGGCACTGAAGCTTTCTTT. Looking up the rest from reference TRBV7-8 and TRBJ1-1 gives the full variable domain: GAGVSQSPRYKVAKRGQDVALRCDPISGHVSLFWYQQALGQGPEFLTYFQNEAQLDKSGLPSDRFFAERPEGSVSTLKIQRTQQEDSAVYLCASSVEQGTEAFFGQGTRLTVV.